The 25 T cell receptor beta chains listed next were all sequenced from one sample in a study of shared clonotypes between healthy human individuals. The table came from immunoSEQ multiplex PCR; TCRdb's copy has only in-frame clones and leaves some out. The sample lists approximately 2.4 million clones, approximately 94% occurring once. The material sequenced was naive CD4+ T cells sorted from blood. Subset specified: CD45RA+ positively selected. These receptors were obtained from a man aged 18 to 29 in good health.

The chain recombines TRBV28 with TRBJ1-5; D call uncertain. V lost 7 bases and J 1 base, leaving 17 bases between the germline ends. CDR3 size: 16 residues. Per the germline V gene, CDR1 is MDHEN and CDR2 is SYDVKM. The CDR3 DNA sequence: TGTGCCAGCATCCCGACCACGGGTGGAAGCAATCAGCCCCAGCATTTT. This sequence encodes CASIPTTGGSNQPQHF.

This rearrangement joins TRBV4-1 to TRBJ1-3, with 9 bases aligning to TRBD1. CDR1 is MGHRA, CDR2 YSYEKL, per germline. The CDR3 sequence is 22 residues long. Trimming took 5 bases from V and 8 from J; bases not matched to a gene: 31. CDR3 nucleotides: TGCGCCAGCAGCACGGAGCGCGTACCGGGACAGGGAATACAGGGTGGAGGAGACACCATATATTTT. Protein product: CASSTERVPGQGIQGGGDTIYF.

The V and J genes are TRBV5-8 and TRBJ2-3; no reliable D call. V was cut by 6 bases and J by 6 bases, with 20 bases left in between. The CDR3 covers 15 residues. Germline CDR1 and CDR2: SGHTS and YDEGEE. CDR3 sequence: CASTHSARIVDTQYF. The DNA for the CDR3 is TGTGCCAGCACCCACAGTGCCAGGATAGTGGATACGCAGTATTTT.

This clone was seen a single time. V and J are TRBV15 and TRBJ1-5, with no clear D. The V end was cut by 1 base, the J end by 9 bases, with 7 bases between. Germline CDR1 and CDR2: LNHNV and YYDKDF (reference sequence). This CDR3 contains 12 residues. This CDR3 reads CATSRVVGPQHF. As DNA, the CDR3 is TGTGCCACCAGCAGAGTAGTGGGGCCCCAGCATTTT.

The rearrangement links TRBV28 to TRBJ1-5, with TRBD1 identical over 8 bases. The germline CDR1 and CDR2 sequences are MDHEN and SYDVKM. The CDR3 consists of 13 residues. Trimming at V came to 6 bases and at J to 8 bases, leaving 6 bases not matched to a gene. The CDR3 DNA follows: TGTGCCAGCAGGGGACAGGCAGAGGAGCCCCAGCATTTT. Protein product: CASRGQAEEPQHF.

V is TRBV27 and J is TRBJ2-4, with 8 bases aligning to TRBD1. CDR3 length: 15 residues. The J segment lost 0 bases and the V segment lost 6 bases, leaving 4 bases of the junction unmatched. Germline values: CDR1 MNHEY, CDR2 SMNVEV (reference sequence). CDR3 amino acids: CASSGDRLAKNIQYF. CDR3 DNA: TGTGCCAGCAGCGGGGACAGGCTAGCCAAAAACATTCAGTACTTC.

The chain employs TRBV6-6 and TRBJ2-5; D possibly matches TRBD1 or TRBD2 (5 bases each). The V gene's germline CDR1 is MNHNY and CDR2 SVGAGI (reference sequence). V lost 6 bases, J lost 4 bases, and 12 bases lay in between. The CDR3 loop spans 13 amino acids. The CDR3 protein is CASRRGNGETQYF. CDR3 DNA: TGTGCCAGCAGGAGGGGTAACGGAGAGACCCAGTACTTC.

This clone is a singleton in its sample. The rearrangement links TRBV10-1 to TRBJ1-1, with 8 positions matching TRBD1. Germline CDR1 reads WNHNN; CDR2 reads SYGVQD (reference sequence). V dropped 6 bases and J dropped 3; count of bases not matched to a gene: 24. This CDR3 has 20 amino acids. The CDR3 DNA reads TGCGCCAGCAGGCCTGGACAGGGTACCTTTGACGCTGTAAAATACACTGAAGCTTTCTTT. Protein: CASRPGQGTFDAVKYTEAFF.

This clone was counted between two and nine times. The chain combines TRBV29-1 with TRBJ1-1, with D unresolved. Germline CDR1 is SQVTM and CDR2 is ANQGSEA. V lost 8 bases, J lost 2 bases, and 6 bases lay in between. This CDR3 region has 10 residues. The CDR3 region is CSSSNTEAFF. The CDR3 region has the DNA TGCAGCTCGTCAAACACTGAAGCTTTCTTT.

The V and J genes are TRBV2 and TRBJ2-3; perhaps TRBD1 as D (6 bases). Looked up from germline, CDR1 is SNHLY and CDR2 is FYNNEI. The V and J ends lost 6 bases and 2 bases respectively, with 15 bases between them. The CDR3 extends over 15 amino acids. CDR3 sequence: CASRVSGAYTDTQYF. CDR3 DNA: TGTGCCAGCAGGGTATCAGGGGCGTACACAGATACGCAGTATTTT.

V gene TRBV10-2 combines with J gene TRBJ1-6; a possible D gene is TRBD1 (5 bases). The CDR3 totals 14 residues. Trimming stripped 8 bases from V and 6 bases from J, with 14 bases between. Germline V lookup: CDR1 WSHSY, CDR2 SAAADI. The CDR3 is CASGPLRGNSPLHF. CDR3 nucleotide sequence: TGCGCCAGCGGGCCGCTAAGGGGTAATTCACCCCTCCACTTT.

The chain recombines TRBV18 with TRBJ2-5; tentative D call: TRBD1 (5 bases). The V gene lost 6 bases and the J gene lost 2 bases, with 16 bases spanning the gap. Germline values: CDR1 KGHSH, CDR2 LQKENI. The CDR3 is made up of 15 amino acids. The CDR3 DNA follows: TGTGCCAGCTCGCCGAATAGGGGTCCGCAAGAGACCCAGTACTTC. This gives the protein CASSPNRGPQETQYF.

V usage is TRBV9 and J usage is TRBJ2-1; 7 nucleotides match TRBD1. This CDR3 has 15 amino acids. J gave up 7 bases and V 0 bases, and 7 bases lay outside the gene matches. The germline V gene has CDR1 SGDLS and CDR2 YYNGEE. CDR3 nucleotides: TGTGCCAGCAGCGTAGATAACAGGGGAGTAAATGAGCAGTTCTTC. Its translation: CASSVDNRGVNEQFF.

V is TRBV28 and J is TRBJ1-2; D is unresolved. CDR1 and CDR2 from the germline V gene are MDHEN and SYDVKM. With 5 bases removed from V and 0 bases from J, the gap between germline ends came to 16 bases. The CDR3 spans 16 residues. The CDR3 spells CASSAPGSEANYGYTF. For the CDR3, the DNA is TGTGCCAGCAGTGCACCGGGGAGCGAAGCTAACTATGGCTACACCTTC.

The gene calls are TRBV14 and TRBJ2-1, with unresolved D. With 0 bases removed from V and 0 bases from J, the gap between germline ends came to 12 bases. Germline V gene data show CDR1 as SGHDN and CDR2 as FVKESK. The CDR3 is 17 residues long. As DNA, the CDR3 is TGTGCCAGCAGCCAAGAGATACCTAGAACCTCCTACAATGAGCAGTTCTTC. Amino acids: CASSQEIPRTSYNEQFF.

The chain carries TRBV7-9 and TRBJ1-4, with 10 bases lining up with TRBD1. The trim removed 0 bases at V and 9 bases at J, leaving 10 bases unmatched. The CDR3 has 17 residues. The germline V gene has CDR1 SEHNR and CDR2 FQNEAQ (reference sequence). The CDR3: CASSLARVGQGVKKLFF. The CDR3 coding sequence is TGTGCCAGCAGCTTAGCGCGTGTAGGACAGGGGGTTAAAAAACTGTTTTTT.

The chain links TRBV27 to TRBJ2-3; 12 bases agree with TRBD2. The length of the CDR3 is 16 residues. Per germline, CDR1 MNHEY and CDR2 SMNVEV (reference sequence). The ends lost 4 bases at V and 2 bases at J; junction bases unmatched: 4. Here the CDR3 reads CASSWTSGASTDTQYF. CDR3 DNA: TGTGCCAGCAGTTGGACTAGCGGGGCCTCCACAGATACGCAGTATTTT.

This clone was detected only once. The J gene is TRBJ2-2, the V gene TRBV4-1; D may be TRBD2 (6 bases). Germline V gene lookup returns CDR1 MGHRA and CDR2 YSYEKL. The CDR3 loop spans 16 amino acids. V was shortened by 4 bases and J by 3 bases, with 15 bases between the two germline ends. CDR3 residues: CASSLLAILDTGELFF. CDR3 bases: TGCGCCAGCAGCCTTCTAGCGATCCTGGACACCGGGGAGCTGTTTTTT.

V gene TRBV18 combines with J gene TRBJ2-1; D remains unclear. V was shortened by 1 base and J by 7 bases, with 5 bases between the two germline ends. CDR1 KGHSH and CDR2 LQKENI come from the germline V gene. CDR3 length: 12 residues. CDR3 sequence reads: CASSPQGNEQFF. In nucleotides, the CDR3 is TGTGCCAGCTCACCACAGGGAAATGAGCAGTTCTTC. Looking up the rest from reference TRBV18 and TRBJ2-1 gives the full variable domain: NAGVMQNPRHLVRRRGQEARLRCSPMKGHSHVYWYRQLPEEGLKFMVYLQKENIIDESGMPKERFSAEFPKEGPSILRIQQVVRGDSAAYFCASSPQGNEQFFGPGTRLTVL.

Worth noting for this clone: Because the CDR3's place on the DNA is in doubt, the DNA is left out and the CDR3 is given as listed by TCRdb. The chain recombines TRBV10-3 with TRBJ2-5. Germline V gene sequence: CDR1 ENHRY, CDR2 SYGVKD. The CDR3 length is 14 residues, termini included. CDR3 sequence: CAIEREGFLETQYF.

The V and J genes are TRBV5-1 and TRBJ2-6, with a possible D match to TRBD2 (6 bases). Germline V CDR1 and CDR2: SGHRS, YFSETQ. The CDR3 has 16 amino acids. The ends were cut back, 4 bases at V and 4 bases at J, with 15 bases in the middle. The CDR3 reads CASSRGTGVGANVLTF. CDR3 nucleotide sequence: TGCGCCAGCAGCCGTGGGACGGGGGTAGGGGCCAACGTCCTGACTTTC.

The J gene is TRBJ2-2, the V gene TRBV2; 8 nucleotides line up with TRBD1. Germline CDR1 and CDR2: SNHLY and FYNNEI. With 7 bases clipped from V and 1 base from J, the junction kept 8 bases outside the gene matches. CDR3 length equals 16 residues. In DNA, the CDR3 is TGTGCCAGCAAGGCAGAAGGGACAGGGAACACCGGGGAGCTGTTTTTT. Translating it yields CASKAEGTGNTGELFF.

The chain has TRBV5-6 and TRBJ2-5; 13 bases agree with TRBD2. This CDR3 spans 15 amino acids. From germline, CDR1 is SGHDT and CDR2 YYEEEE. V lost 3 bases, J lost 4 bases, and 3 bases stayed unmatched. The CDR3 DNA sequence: TGTGCCAGCAGCTATAGACTAGCGGGGGGAGAGACCCAGTACTTC. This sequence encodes CASSYRLAGGETQYF.

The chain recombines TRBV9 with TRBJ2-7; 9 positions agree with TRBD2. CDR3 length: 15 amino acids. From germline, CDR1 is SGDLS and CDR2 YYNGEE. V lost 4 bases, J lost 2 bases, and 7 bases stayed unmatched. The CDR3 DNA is TGTGCCAGCAGCCCTATGACTAGCGGCACCTACGAGCAGTACTTC. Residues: CASSPMTSGTYEQYF.

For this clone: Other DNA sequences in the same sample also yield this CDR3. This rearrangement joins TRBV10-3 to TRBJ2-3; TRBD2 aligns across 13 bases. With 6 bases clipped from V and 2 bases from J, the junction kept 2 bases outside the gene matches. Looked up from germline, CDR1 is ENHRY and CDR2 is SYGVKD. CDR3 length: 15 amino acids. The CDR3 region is CAIRGLAGPTDTQYF. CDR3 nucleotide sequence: TGTGCCATCAGGGGACTAGCGGGACCCACAGATACGCAGTATTTT.